This TCR beta chain was profiled in a study of OX40 agonist ivuxolimab in advanced cancers. Study-level background: Ivuxolimab was an agonistic, fully human IgG2 monoclonal antibody directed against OX40 (CD134), a costimulatory receptor. Intravenous ivuxolimab was administered to patients every 2 weeks at six dose levels: 0.01, 0.1, 0.3, 1.5, 3 and 10 mg/kg. Of the roughly 52 dose-escalation patients, hepatocellular carcinoma was present in approximately 20, melanoma in around 15, renal cell carcinoma in 9 and head and neck cancer in 9. A male proportion of around 81% and a mean age of approximately 62 years, ranging from roughly 20 to 80, were recorded for the dose-escalation cohort. Patients were allowed to have had prior anti-PD-1, anti-PD-L1 or anti-CTLA-4 therapy, and roughly 40% of the dose-escalation patients had been treated with checkpoint inhibitors. Partial responses were achieved by three dose-escalation patients, of whom one had hepatocellular carcinoma and two had cutaneous melanoma. Peripheral TCRbeta sequencing was intended to test whether TCR sequence diversity was altered and clonal T-cell expansion was caused by ivuxolimab. The paper reports the monotherapy dose-escalation portion (N = 52 patients) of the phase I ivuxolimab trial.

Patients with a history of autoimmune disease or receiving systemic immunosuppression were excluded from the trial. Peripheral blood for TCR sequencing was collected from all dose cohorts at baseline, on cycle 4 day 1, and on cycle 7 day 1. Samples were obtained from an open-label, multicenter, first-in-human phase I dose-escalation trial of ivuxolimab. Adults with locally advanced or metastatic melanoma, renal cell, hepatocellular, or head and neck squamous cell carcinoma were enrolled in the trial. Before TCR sequencing, CD4+ T cells and CD8+ T cells from peripheral blood were sorted into separate populations. This clone showed up just once. Its antigen is still unknown. Per-base qualities were not stored, and no clone one base away is much larger. Genomic DNA was extracted from sorted cells for sequencing of the TCRbeta CDR3 region. The immunoSEQ Assay was used for sequencing of TCRbeta CDR3 regions. TCRdb obtained this table from immuneACCESS and retained in-frame rearrangements with V and J assigned. These tables miss some clones; where compared with another copy, unresolved V genes account for less than half of the shortfall, and the remainder is unexplained. Here the sample has about 68,000 clones; 65% to 90% occur a single time. The ten largest clones represent roughly 1.4% of the sample.

The study at large found these results: At doses of 0.1 to 3.0 mg/kg, clonal expansion of both CD4+ and CD8+ T cells in blood was seen between baseline and week 6. After ivuxolimab, CD8+ T cells had more expanded clones than CD4+ T cells on average. Low levels of normalized T-cell clonal expansion were also shown by some nonresponding patients. In the 0.1-3.0 mg/kg groups, partial responders had among the lowest normalized peripheral clonal expansion, particularly in CD8+ T cells. The antigen specificity of the clonally expanded peripheral T cells was not determined.

Sequenced material: CD4+ or CD8+ T cells sorted from blood, taken in a trial of the OX40 agonist ivuxolimab. The origin of this receptor is an adult with an advanced solid tumor such as melanoma, head and neck, liver or kidney cancer.

The DNA sequence reads TGTGCCAGCAGTATCGGAGGACAGGGGAACTATGGCTACACCTTC. Translation gives CASSIGGQGNYGYTF. The sequence links TRBV2 to TRBJ1-2; 9 central bases correspond to TRBD1. The CDR3 runs 15 residues from the cysteine to the phenylalanine. CDR3 DNA is the only sequence kept; it has 45 bases, read in frame from the first base. V and J are trimmed by 5 bases and 2 bases, and the gene matches miss 6 bases of the junction. The germline V gene gives CDR1 as SNHLY and CDR2 as FYNNEI.